The present entry profiles one T cell receptor beta chain with its context. The entry originates in a study of shared clonotypes between healthy human individuals. CDR3 length: 15 amino acids. Unmatched junction bases numbered 5, after V lost 4 bases and J lost 2 bases. Looked up from germline, CDR1 is SGHTS and CDR2 is YDEGEE. Only in-frame clones appear in the TCRdb table, and some are missing; sequencing was by immunoSEQ multiplex PCR. Among 2,500,000 or so clones listed, about nine tenths were seen once. This TCR was recovered from a man aged 18 to 29 in good health. Some clones in this sample may be carry-over from other donors' samples. The genes are TRBV5-8 and TRBJ2-3, with TRBD1 matching 9 bases. The source material was naive CD4+ T cells from PBMCs. Subset described: CD45RA+ positively selected. CDR3 nucleotide sequence: TGTGCCAGCAGCAACGGACAGGGGACCACAGATACGCAGTATTTT. It specifies CASSNGQGTTDTQYF.